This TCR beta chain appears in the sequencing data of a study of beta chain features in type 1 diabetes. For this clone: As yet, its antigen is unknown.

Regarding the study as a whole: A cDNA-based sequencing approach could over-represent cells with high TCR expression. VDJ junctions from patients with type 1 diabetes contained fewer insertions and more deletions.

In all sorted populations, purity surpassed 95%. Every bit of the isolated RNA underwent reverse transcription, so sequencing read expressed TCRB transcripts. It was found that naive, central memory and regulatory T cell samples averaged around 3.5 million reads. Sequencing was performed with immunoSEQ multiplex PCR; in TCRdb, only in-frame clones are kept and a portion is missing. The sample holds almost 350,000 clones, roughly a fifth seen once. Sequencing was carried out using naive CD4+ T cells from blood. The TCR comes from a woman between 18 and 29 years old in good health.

CDR3: CATRGGPSYEQYF. CDR3 DNA: TGTGCCACCCGAGGGGGCCCCTCCTACGAGCAGTACTTC. The chain is built from TRBV10-3 and TRBJ2-7; the match to TRBD1 covers 7 bases. V lost 10 bases and J lost 0; bases outside the gene matches: 6. The CDR3 spans 13 residues. Germline V gene sequence: CDR1 ENHRY, CDR2 SYGVKD.